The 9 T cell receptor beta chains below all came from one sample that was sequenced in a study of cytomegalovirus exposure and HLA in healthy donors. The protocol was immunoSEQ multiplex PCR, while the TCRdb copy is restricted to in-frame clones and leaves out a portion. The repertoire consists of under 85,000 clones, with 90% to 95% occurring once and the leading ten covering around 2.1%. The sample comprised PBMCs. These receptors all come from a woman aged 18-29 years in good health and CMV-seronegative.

The CDR3 reads CASSLRGLVNEQFF. The CDR3 DNA reads as TGTGCCAGCAGTTTAAGAGGGCTGGTGAATGAGCAGTTCTTC. The chain is built from TRBV27 and TRBJ2-1; D possibly corresponds to TRBD2 (5 bases). CDR1 is MNHEY and CDR2 is SMNVEV in the germline V gene (reference sequence). The CDR3 is 14 amino acids. V dropped 2 bases and J dropped 7 bases, with 12 bases sitting between them.

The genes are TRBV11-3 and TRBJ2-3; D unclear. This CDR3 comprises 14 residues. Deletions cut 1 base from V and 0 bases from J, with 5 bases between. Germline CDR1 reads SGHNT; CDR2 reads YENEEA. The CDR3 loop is CASSLGASTDTQYF. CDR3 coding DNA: TGTGCCAGCAGCTTAGGAGCAAGCACAGATACGCAGTATTTT.

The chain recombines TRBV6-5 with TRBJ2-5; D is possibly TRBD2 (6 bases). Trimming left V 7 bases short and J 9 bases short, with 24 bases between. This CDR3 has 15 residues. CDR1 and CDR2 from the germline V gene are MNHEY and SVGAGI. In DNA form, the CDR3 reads TGTGCCAGCACCCCTAAATCAGTCCCTTGGGGGGCCCAGTACTTC. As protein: CASTPKSVPWGAQYF.

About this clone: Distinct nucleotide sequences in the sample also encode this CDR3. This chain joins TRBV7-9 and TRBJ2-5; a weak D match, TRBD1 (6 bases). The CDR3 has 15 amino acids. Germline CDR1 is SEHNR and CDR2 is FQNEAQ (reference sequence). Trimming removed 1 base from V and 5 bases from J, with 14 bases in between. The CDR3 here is CASSLVQGEDETQYF. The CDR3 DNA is TGTGCCAGCAGCTTAGTACAGGGAGAGGATGAGACCCAGTACTTC. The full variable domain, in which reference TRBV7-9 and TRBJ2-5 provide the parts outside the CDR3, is DTGVSQNPRHKITKRGQNVTFRCDPISEHNRLYWYRQTLGQGPEFLTYFQNEAQLEKSRLLSDRFSAERPKGSFSTLEIQRTEQGDSAMYLCASSLVQGEDETQYFGPGTRLLVL.

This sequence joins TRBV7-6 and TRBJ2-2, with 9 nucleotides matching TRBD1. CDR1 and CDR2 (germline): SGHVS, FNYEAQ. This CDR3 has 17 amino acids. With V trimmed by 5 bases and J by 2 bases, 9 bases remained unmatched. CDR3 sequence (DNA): TGTGCCAGCAGCCTTAGGACAGGGGTCGGCAACACCGGGGAGCTGTTTTTT. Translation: CASSLRTGVGNTGELFF.

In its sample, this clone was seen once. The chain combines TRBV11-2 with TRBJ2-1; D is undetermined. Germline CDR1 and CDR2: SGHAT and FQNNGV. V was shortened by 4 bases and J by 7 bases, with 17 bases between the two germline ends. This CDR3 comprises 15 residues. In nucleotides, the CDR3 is TGTGCCAGCAGCTGGAGCCGGATCCTTTGGAATGAGCAGTTCTTC. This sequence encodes CASSWSRILWNEQFF.

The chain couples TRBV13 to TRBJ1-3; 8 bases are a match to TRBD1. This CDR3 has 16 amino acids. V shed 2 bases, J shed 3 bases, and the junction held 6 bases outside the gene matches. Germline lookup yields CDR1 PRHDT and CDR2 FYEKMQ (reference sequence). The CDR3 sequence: CASSLRQGRGGNTIYF. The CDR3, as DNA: TGTGCCAGCAGCTTAAGACAGGGGAGGGGTGGAAACACCATATATTTT.

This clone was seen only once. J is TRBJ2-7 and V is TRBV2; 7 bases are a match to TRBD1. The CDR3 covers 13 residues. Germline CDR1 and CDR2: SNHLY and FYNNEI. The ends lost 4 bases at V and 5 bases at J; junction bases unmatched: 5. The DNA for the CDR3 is TGTGCCAGCAGTGGCGACAGGGCCCACGAGCAGTACTTC. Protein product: CASSGDRAHEQYF.

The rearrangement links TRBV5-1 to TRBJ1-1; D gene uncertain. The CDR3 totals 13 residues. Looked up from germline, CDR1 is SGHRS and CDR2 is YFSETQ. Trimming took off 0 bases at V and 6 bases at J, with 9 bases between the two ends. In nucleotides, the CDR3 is TGCGCCAGCAGCTTGGGAGCGGGGTCTGAAGCTTTCTTT. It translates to CASSLGAGSEAFF.